Presented here are 24 T cell receptor beta chains from one specimen sequenced in a study of cytomegalovirus exposure and HLA in healthy donors. In the PCR, 60 Vbeta and 13 Jbeta primers were used. Clones were sequenced by immunoSEQ multiplex PCR, and TCRdb holds only the in-frame ones, with some missing. Its table lists some 72,000 clones. The sequenced sample consisted of PBMCs. These receptors all come from a man aged 25 to 40 in good health and CMV-seronegative.

This chain links TRBV4-1 with TRBJ2-5, with D perhaps TRBD2 (6 bases). The DNA end lines up better with TRBJ2-7; the J call may be wrong. The CDR3 runs 15 residues. Germline CDR1 MGHRA, CDR2 YSYEKL. The CDR3 loop is CASSQGGTVLYEQYF. DNA of the CDR3: TGCGCCAGCAGCCAAGGGGGGACTGTTCTCTACGAGCAGTACTTC.

The V call is TRBV9, the J call TRBJ2-7; tentatively, D is TRBD1 (7 bases). Between the trimmed V and J ends, which lost 4 bases and 4 bases, there was a span of 15 bases. Looked up from germline, CDR1 is SGDLS and CDR2 is YYNGEE. This CDR3 is built from 14 residues. The CDR3 sequence is CASSPGGRMYEQYF. The CDR3 DNA sequence: TGTGCCAGCAGCCCAGGGGGGCGGATGTACGAGCAGTACTTC.

The genes are TRBV5-6 and TRBJ2-7, with TRBD2 as a possible D gene (5 bases). Trimming cost V 2 bases and J 3 bases, with 12 bases left between them. Germline V gene sequence: CDR1 SGHDT, CDR2 YYEEEE. This CDR3 comprises 14 residues. In nucleotides, the CDR3 is TGTGCCAGCAGCTTCGGTGAGGGATACTACGAGCAGTACTTC. It codes for CASSFGEGYYEQYF.

CDR3 amino acids: CASSPRGGGQETQYF. CDR3 DNA: TGCGCCAGCAGCCCTCGAGGGGGTGGCCAAGAGACCCAGTACTTC. The gene calls are TRBV4-3 and TRBJ2-5, with D possibly being TRBD1 (6 bases). The CDR3 loop spans 15 amino acids. V was shortened by 4 bases and J by 1 base, with 13 bases between the two germline ends. The V gene's germline CDR1 is LGHNA and CDR2 YSLEER.

The chain combines TRBV6-5 with TRBJ2-7; 7 positions match TRBD2. Germline loops: CDR1 MNHEY, CDR2 SVGAGI. With V trimmed by 2 bases and J by 0 bases, 7 bases remained unmatched. This CDR3 spans 16 amino acids. The DNA for the CDR3 is TGTGCCAGCAGTTACATCGCGGGAGCCTCCTCCTACGAGCAGTACTTC. Protein sequence: CASSYIAGASSYEQYF.

The V call is TRBV29-1, the J call TRBJ2-5, with D perhaps TRBD1 (6 bases). CDR1 SQVTM and CDR2 ANQGSEA come from the germline V gene. V gave up 4 bases and J gave up 2 bases, with 11 bases separating them. The CDR3 extends over 13 amino acids. The CDR3 protein is CSVGTVVQETQYF. In nucleotides, the CDR3 is TGCAGCGTTGGGACAGTTGTACAAGAGACCCAGTACTTC.

The chain is built from TRBV6-6 and TRBJ2-7; a weak D match, TRBD2 (6 bases). The CDR3 is 13 residues long. Germline V gene sequence: CDR1 MNHNY, CDR2 SVGAGI (reference sequence). V was trimmed by 2 bases and J by 9 bases, leaving 14 bases between them. CDR3 residues: CASSYPTGEAQYF. Written as DNA, the CDR3 is TGTGCCAGCAGTTACCCCACCGGGGAGGCGCAGTACTTC.

The V gene is TRBV7-2, the J gene TRBJ2-7, with D perhaps TRBD2 (6 bases). The V end lost 2 bases, the J end lost 5 bases, and 28 bases lay between the germline ends. Germline CDR1 reads SGHTA; CDR2 reads FQGNSA. The CDR3 sequence is 19 residues long. This CDR3 reads CASSLLGARDSDWRDEQYF. CDR3 nucleotides: TGTGCCAGCAGCTTATTAGGGGCCCGGGACTCAGATTGGCGGGACGAGCAGTACTTC.

V gene TRBV5-1 combines with J gene TRBJ2-3; D remains unclear. This CDR3 contains 14 residues. Trimming left V 4 bases short and J 1 base short, with 10 bases between. Germline V gene data show CDR1 as SGHRS and CDR2 as YFSETQ. CDR3 in amino acids: CASSPLSGTDTQYF. DNA of the CDR3: TGCGCCAGCAGCCCACTCTCCGGCACAGATACGCAGTATTTT.

Regarding this clone: Other DNA sequences in the sample encode the same CDR3. The chain has TRBV4-1 and TRBJ2-7, with D perhaps matching TRBD2 (5 bases). This CDR3 comprises 13 residues. Per the germline V gene, CDR1 is MGHRA and CDR2 is YSYEKL. Trimming shortened V by 1 base and J by 5 bases, and 9 bases separated the two germline ends. CDR3 sequence (DNA): TGCGCCAGCAGCCAAGTCGGAGGTAACGAGCAGTACTTC. Translated, it gives CASSQVGGNEQYF.

The chain recombines TRBV5-6 with TRBJ1-1; D not certain. Germline V gene data show CDR1 as SGHDT and CDR2 as YYEEEE. The V end was cut by 1 base, the J end by 4 bases, with 11 bases between. The CDR3 is 14 residues long. CDR3 region: CASSLFGPRTEAFF. The CDR3 DNA follows: TGTGCCAGCAGCTTGTTCGGTCCTCGCACTGAAGCTTTCTTT.

The J gene is TRBJ2-2, the V gene TRBV6-5, with D tentatively TRBD2 (6 bases). The CDR3 is 14 residues long. V gave up 6 bases and J gave up 6 bases, with 14 bases separating them. From germline, CDR1 is MNHEY and CDR2 SVGAGI. The CDR3 is CASRVTSLAGELFF. Here the CDR3 DNA reads TGTGCCAGCAGAGTCACTAGCTTGGCCGGGGAGCTGTTTTTT.

This chain uses TRBV9 with TRBJ2-6, with TRBD2 matching over 7 bases. The CDR3 totals 19 residues. Germline V lookup: CDR1 SGDLS, CDR2 YYNGEE. V was pared by 0 bases and J by 0 bases, with 9 bases of the junction left unmatched. CDR3 amino acids: CASSVEWEGLSSGANVLTF. The CDR3 nucleotides read TGTGCCAGCAGCGTAGAGTGGGAGGGCCTCTCCTCTGGGGCCAACGTCCTGACTTTC.

This chain joins TRBV18 and TRBJ2-7, with 7 bases that match TRBD2. The CDR3 consists of 16 residues. Losses at the gene ends were 6 bases for V and 2 bases for J; bases not matched to a gene: 13. Germline CDR1 is KGHSH and CDR2 is LQKENI. This CDR3 is CASSSSGGREAYEQYF. CDR3 DNA sequence: TGTGCCAGCTCTTCTTCTGGTGGGAGGGAGGCCTACGAGCAGTACTTC.

The rearrangement uses TRBV4-1 and TRBJ2-2, with unresolved D. The ends were cut back, 4 bases at V and 4 bases at J, with 7 bases in the middle. This CDR3 is built from 13 residues. The germline CDR1 and CDR2 sequences are MGHRA and YSYEKL. The CDR3 is CASSPRGTGELFF. CDR3 nucleotides: TGCGCCAGCAGCCCGCGAGGCACCGGGGAGCTGTTTTTT.

This rearrangement joins TRBV6-5 to TRBJ2-1; 7 nucleotides line up with TRBD2. This CDR3 contains 15 residues. With V trimmed by 2 bases and J by 4 bases, 5 bases remained unmatched. CDR1 and CDR2 from the germline V gene are MNHEY and SVGAGI. CDR3 sequence: CASSYLLAAYNEQFF. CDR3 nucleotides: TGTGCCAGCAGTTACCTCCTAGCGGCGTACAATGAGCAGTTCTTC.

The rearrangement links TRBV5-6 to TRBJ2-1; 13 positions agree with TRBD2. V dropped 5 bases and J dropped 8; count of bases not matched to a gene: 10. Germline CDR1 reads SGHDT; CDR2 reads YYEEEE. The CDR3 runs 16 residues. The CDR3 spells CASREGLAGVVDEQFF. CDR3 DNA: TGTGCCAGCAGAGAAGGACTAGCGGGGGTTGTGGATGAGCAGTTCTTC.

The gene calls are TRBV6-5 and TRBJ2-1, with D possibly TRBD1 on 6 matching bases. Deletions cut 4 bases from V and 1 base from J, with 8 bases between. Germline-derived CDR1 and CDR2 are MNHEY and SVGAGI. This CDR3 is built from 14 residues. CDR3 region: CASSLQGSYNEQFF. The CDR3, as DNA: TGTGCCAGCAGTTTACAGGGTTCCTACAATGAGCAGTTCTTC.

V is TRBV4-1 and J is TRBJ2-5; 8 bases are shared with TRBD2. The germline CDR1 and CDR2 sequences are MGHRA and YSYEKL. Trimming cost V 0 bases and J 6 bases; bases outside gene matches: 9. This CDR3 spans 16 amino acids. The CDR3 protein is CASSQDLRGAWKTQYF. The CDR3 DNA reads as TGCGCCAGCAGCCAAGATCTGCGGGGGGCCTGGAAGACCCAGTACTTC.

The rearrangement joins TRBV9 to TRBJ1-6; weak D call: TRBD1 (5 bases). The CDR3 has 15 residues. Deletions cut 3 bases from V and 9 bases from J, with 16 bases between. CDR1 and CDR2 from the germline V gene are SGDLS and YYNGEE. The CDR3, as DNA: TGTGCCAGCAGCGCGAGAGCAGGGATGGGTTCACCCCTCCACTTT. Amino acids: CASSARAGMGSPLHF.

The chain carries TRBV5-1 and TRBJ1-1; D gene unclear. V gave up 0 bases and J gave up 7 bases, with 10 bases separating them. Germline-derived CDR1 and CDR2 are SGHRS and YFSETQ. The CDR3 has 13 amino acids. The CDR3 bases are TGCGCCAGCAGCTTGGTGGCGGCCCATGAAGCTTTCTTT. Amino acid sequence: CASSLVAAHEAFF.

V is TRBV11-2 and J is TRBJ2-3; 11 bases align to TRBD2. The V gene end was trimmed by 1 base and the J gene end by 4 bases; junction bases not matched to a gene: 1. The germline V gene has CDR1 SGHAT and CDR2 FQNNGV. This CDR3 comprises 15 residues. CDR3 in DNA: TGTGCCAGCAGCTTAGCGACTAGCGGGGCAGATACGCAGTATTTT. Residues: CASSLATSGADTQYF. Complete variable domain (other parts from reference TRBV11-2 and TRBJ2-3): EAGVAQSPRYKIIEKRQSVAFWCNPISGHATLYWYQQILGQGPKLLIQFQNNGVVDDSQLPKDRFSAERLKGVDSTLKIQPAKLEDSAVYLCASSLATSGADTQYFGPGTRLTVL.

The V call is TRBV30, the J call TRBJ2-3; TRBD1 agrees at 7 bases. The CDR3 spans 13 residues. Trimming removed 5 bases from V and 3 bases from J; junction bases left unmatched: 5. Per germline, CDR1 GTSNPN and CDR2 SVGIG (reference sequence). As DNA, the CDR3 is TGTGCCTGGCTCCGGGACAGAACAGATACGCAGTATTTT. It translates to CAWLRDRTDTQYF.

J is TRBJ2-7 and V is TRBV7-8; TRBD2 matches at 14 bases. CDR3 size: 17 residues. The V gene end was trimmed by 5 bases and the J gene end by 4 bases; junction bases not matched to a gene: 10. Germline CDR1 and CDR2: SGHVS and FQNEAQ. The chain's CDR3 is CASSPGLAGEIGYEQYF. CDR3 DNA sequence: TGTGCCAGCAGCCCGGGACTAGCGGGAGAGATAGGGTACGAGCAGTACTTC. The whole variable domain, filled in from reference TRBV7-8 and TRBJ2-7, reads GAGVSQSPRYKVAKRGQDVALRCDPISGHVSLFWYQQALGQGPEFLTYFQNEAQLDKSGLPSDRFFAERPEGSVSTLKIQRTQQEDSAVYLCASSPGLAGEIGYEQYFGPGTRLTVT.